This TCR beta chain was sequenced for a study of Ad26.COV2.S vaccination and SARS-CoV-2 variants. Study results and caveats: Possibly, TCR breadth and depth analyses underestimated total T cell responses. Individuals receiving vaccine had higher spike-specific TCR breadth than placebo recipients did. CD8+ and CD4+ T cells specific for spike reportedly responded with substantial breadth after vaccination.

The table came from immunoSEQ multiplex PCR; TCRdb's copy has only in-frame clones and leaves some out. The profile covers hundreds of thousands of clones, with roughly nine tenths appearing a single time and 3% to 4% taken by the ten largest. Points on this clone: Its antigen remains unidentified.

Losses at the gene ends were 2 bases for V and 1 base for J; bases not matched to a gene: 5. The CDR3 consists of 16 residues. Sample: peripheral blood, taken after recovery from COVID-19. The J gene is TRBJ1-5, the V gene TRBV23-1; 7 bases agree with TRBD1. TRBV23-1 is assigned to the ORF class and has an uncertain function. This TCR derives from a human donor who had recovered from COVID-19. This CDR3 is CASSQHRGESNQPQHF. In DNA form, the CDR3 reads TGCGCCAGCAGTCAACACAGGGGAGAGAGCAATCAGCCCCAGCATTTT.